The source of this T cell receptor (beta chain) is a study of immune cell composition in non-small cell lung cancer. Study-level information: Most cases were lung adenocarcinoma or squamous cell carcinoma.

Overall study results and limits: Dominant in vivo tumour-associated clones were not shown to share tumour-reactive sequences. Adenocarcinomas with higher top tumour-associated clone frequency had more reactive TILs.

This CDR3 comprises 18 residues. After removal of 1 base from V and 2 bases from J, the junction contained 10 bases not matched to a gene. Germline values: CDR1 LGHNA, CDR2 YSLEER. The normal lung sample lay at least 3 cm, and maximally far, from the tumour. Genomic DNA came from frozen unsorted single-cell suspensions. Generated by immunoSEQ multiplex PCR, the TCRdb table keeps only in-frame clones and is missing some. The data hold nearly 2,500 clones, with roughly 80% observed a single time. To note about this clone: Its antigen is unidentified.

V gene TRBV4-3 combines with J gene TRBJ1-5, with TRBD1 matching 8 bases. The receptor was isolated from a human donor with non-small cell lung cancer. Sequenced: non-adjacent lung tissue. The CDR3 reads CASSQGPGAGGRNQPQHF. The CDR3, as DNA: TGCGCCAGCAGCCAAGGGCCGGGGGCAGGGGGCCGCAATCAGCCCCAGCATTTT.